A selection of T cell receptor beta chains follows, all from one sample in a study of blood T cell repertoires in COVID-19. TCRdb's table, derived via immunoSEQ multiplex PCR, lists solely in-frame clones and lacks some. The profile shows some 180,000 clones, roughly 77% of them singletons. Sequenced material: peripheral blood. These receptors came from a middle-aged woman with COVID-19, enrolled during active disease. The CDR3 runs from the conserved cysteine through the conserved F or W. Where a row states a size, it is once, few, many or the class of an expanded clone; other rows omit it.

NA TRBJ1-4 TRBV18 CASSGQERNEKLFF
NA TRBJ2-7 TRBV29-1 CSVEVNSYEQYF
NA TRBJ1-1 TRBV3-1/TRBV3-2 CASSRTQGEGEAFF
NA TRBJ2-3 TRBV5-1 CASSLDGRTSGNTDTQYF
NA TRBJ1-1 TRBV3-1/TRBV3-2 CASSDDRLQYTEAFF
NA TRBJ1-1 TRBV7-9 CASRAGSNTEAFF
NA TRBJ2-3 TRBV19 CATYQTGRDTQYF
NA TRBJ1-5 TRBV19 CASSFRDRVRNQPQHF
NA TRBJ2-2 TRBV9 CASSERGMTGAVGELFF
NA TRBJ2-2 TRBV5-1 CASSQNRAAGELFF
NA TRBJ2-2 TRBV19 CASAPGQGIAGELFF
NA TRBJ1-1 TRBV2 CASTYGGEAFF
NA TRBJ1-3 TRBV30 CARRTEGNTIYF
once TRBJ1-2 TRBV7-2 CASSYGVAGNGYTF
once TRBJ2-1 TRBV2 CASTPQFNEQFF
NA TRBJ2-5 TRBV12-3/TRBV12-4 CASRSGPQETQYF
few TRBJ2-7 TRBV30 CAWDRVNSYEQYF
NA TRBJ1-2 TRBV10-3 CAISTRDRASYGYTF
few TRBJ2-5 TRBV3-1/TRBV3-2 CASSQDLCGAQETQYF
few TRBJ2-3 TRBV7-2 CASSLAIGLAGGTQYF
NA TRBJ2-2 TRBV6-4 CASSPGQTYTGELFF
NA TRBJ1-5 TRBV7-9 CASSLAASNQPQHF
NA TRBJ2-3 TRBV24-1 CATSGGSSGSTDTQYF
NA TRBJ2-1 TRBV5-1 CASSLDPGSNNEQFF
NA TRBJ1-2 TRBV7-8 CASSLAGGRGGGGYTF
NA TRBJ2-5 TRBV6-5 CASSYGPSQETQYF
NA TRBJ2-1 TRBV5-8 CASSLQRRTSFNEQFF
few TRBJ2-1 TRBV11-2 CASSLSRNPGNEQFF
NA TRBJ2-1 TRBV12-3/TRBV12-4 CASTLVENEQFF
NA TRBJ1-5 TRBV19 CATQDRSRGGPQHF
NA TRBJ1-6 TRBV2 CASSRQAQNSPLHF
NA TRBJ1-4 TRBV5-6 CASSLDRGLTNEKLFF
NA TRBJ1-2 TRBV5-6 CASAHREANYGYTF
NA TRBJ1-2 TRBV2 CASRREGARYGYTF
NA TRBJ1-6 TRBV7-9 CANSRGNSPLHF
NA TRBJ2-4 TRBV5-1 CASSLGDRDLSNIQYF
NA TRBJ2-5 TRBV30 CAWSVADQETQYF
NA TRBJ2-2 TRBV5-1 CASRSQGNTGELFF
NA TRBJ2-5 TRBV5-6 CASSLRRTAGQETQYF
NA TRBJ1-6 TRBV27 CASRRRDSYNSPLHF
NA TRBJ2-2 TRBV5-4 CASSRGGAPWTNTGELFF
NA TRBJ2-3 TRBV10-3 CAISERFSSGTGTDTQYF
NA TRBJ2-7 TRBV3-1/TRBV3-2 CASSQDKGGTGSYEQYF
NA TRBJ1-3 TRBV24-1 CATSDAGNTIYF
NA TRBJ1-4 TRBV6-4 CASSAKGTPGSKLFF
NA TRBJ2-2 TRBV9 CASSVGMGSRELFF